The sequence of this T cell receptor (beta chain) was determined in a study of vaccination effects on CD4 cells after COVID-19. General study points: Among infection- and vaccine-induced clones, marked clonal contraction occurred late after vaccination. In vaccinees who were healthy, merely 1 out of 255 vaccine-induced clones cross-reacted with common cold coronaviruses.

Following 10 days of culture, CD4+ T cells were isolated. Vaccinees lacked prior SARS-CoV-2 infection and tested negative for nucleocapsid antibodies. Concerning this clone itself: As yet, its antigen is unknown.

Germline V lookup: CDR1 GTSNPN, CDR2 SVGIG (reference sequence). The CDR3 covers 15 residues. Trimming shortened V by 0 bases and J by 3 bases, and 12 bases separated the two germline ends. Clones were read by immunoSEQ multiplex PCR, and TCRdb kept only the in-frame ones, dropping some. The sample carries more than 35,000 clones, 55% to 80% recorded once. The sequence came from a human donor who received a COVID-19 vaccine. This sequence joins TRBV30 and TRBJ1-5; the D is unclear. Sequences were derived from CD4+ T cells from PBMCs cultured without peptide, sampled before COVID-19 vaccination. The CDR3 nucleotides read TGTGCCTGGAGTGTAGTCGGACGTAACAATCAGCCCCAGCATTTT. It specifies CAWSVVGRNNQPQHF.